The 14 T cell receptor beta chains below come from one sample, sequenced in a study of siplizumab effects on memory and regulatory T cells. Libraries were prepared by immunoSEQ multiplex PCR; TCRdb keeps only in-frame clonotypes and omits some of them. The sample contains about 100,000 clones, about 91% of which appear only once. What was sequenced was CD4+ T cells sorted from blood. Receptor source: a human donor in good health. Some clones in this sample may be carry-over from other donors' samples.

The rearrangement uses TRBV9 and TRBJ1-1; 9 bases are shared with TRBD1. The CDR3 is made up of 15 amino acids. With V trimmed by 4 bases and J by 0 bases, 4 bases remained unmatched. Germline CDR1 reads SGDLS; CDR2 reads YYNGEE. The CDR3 spells CASSPRTGVNTEAFF. CDR3 nucleotides: TGTGCCAGCAGCCCAAGGACAGGGGTGAACACTGAAGCTTTCTTT.

The chain recombines TRBV27 with TRBJ2-4, with D perhaps being TRBD1 or TRBD2 (5 bases each). This CDR3 contains 13 residues. CDR1 is MNHEY, CDR2 SMNVEV, per germline (reference sequence). Trimming cost V 2 bases and J 6 bases, with 8 bases left between them. The CDR3 loop reads CASSLVGANIQYF. The CDR3 DNA follows: TGTGCCAGCAGTTTAGTCGGGGCAAACATTCAGTACTTC.

As regards this clone: The missing conserved phenylalanine or tryptophan at the end of this CDR3 makes a read error likely. The DNA is left out, because the CDR3 cannot be placed on it with certainty; the CDR3 is given as TCRdb lists it. J is TRBJ1-2 and V is TRBV20-1; the table calls TRBD1, which could not be checked here. The CDR3 is 8 residues long, counting both termini. The germline gives CDR1 DFQATT, CDR2 SNEGSKA (reference sequence). CDR3 protein: CSAMGPVV.

The genes are TRBV10-2 and TRBJ2-2, with 12 bases aligning to TRBD2. The CDR3 loop spans 18 amino acids. Germline CDR1 and CDR2: WSHSY and SAAADI. J gave up 5 bases and V 2 bases, and 9 bases lay outside the gene matches. CDR3 residues: CASSENRLAGVMTGELFF. The CDR3 DNA sequence: TGCGCCAGCAGTGAGAATCGACTAGCGGGAGTCATGACCGGGGAGCTGTTTTTT.

The J gene is TRBJ2-3, the V gene TRBV7-3; no clear D. The V end lost 3 bases, the J end lost 4 bases, and 11 bases lay between the germline ends. This CDR3 region has 14 residues. Germline V gives CDR1 SGHTA, CDR2 FQGTGA. CDR3 nucleotide sequence: TGTGCCAGCAGCTTTAACTCCCCCCCAGATACGCAGTATTTT. This encodes CASSFNSPPDTQYF.

The genes are TRBV19 and TRBJ1-5; the D is unclear. CDR1 LNHDA and CDR2 SQIVND come from the germline V gene (reference sequence). Trimming stripped 2 bases from V and 8 bases from J, with 10 bases between. The CDR3 consists of 13 residues. CDR3 loop: CASSIISGEPQHF. The CDR3 DNA reads as TGTGCCAGTAGTATAATTTCCGGGGAGCCCCAGCATTTT.

V gene TRBV14 combines with J gene TRBJ2-3, with 9 bases aligning to TRBD2. Germline CDR1 reads SGHDN; CDR2 reads FVKESK. The CDR3 covers 16 residues. Trimming at V came to 4 bases and at J to 6 bases, leaving 11 bases not matched to a gene. CDR3: CASSRYFSGSSDTQYF. CDR3 nucleotide sequence: TGTGCCAGCAGCCGCTACTTTAGCGGGAGTTCGGATACGCAGTATTTT.

The V call is TRBV4-1, the J call TRBJ2-3; 10 positions agree with TRBD2. Germline-derived CDR1 and CDR2 are MGHRA and YSYEKL. The CDR3 sequence is 16 residues long. V lost 4 bases to trimming and J lost 3 bases; unmatched junction nucleotides: 7. The CDR3 region is CASSRKTGLATDTQYF. As DNA, the CDR3 is TGCGCCAGCAGCCGAAAGACGGGACTAGCGACAGATACGCAGTATTTT.

The V gene is TRBV7-2, the J gene TRBJ2-5; D gene uncertain. The CDR3 extends over 11 amino acids. Germline-derived CDR1 and CDR2 are SGHTA and FQGNSA. Trimming removed 0 bases at V and 6 bases at J, with 2 bases between. CDR3 region: CASSLAKTQYF. The CDR3 DNA sequence: TGTGCCAGCAGCTTAGCGAAGACCCAGTACTTC.

V gene TRBV30 combines with J gene TRBJ2-2, with D unclear. Per the germline V gene, CDR1 is GTSNPN and CDR2 is SVGIG (reference sequence). The CDR3 sequence is 12 residues long. Trimming removed 4 bases at V and 5 bases at J, with 8 bases between. CDR3: CAWKPRTGELFF. The CDR3 DNA reads TGTGCCTGGAAACCCCGGACCGGGGAGCTGTTTTTT.

This chain uses TRBV29-1 with TRBJ1-2; D is unresolved. The germline V gene has CDR1 SQVTM and CDR2 ANQGSEA. V gave up 3 bases and J gave up 0 bases, with 14 bases separating them. The CDR3 sequence is 15 residues long. The CDR3 reads CSVDGGPESNYGYTF. The CDR3 DNA follows: TGCAGCGTTGACGGCGGACCTGAATCTAACTATGGCTACACCTTC. Supplemented by reference TRBV29-1 and TRBJ1-2, the full variable domain reads SAVISQKPSRDICQRGTSLTIQCQVDSQVTMMFWYRQQPGQSLTLIATANQGSEATYESGFVIDKFPISRPNLTFSTLTVSNMSPEDSSIYLCSVDGGPESNYGYTFGSGTRLTVV.

This CDR3 reads CASSSNGRQDSYEQYF. The CDR3 region has the DNA TGTGCCAGCAGTTCTAACGGGAGACAGGACTCCTACGAGCAGTACTTC. This sequence joins TRBV6-5 and TRBJ2-7; D tentatively fits TRBD1 or TRBD2 (6 bases each). Germline V gene sequence: CDR1 MNHEY, CDR2 SVGAGI. The CDR3 extends over 16 amino acids. V was pared by 4 bases and J by 0 bases, with 16 bases between.

This chain uses TRBV20-1 with TRBJ1-1, with D perhaps TRBD1 (5 bases). The germline CDR1 and CDR2 sequences are DFQATT and SNEGSKA (reference sequence). Trimming stripped 5 bases from V and 6 bases from J, with 10 bases between. This CDR3 is built from 11 residues. The CDR3 sequence is CSAVKTAEAFF. In DNA, the CDR3 is TGCAGTGCTGTAAAGACAGCTGAAGCTTTCTTT.

The genes are TRBV7-3 and TRBJ2-3; a weak D match, TRBD2 (6 bases). The germline V gene encodes CDR1 SGHTA and CDR2 FQGTGA. The ends were cut back, 7 bases at V and 3 bases at J, with 14 bases in the middle. This CDR3 has 14 residues. The CDR3 reads CASTPGLATDTQYF. CDR3 in DNA: TGTGCCAGCACACCGGGACTTGCGACAGATACGCAGTATTTT.